This record covers a single TCR beta chain. Its antigen is as yet unknown. The data were taken from a study of Ad26.COV2.S vaccination and SARS-CoV-2 variants. General observations from the study: An underestimation of total T cell responses may have resulted from the TCR breadth and depth analyses.

The assay was immunoSEQ multiplex PCR, and TCRdb's table has in-frame clones only and misses some. In the table there are roughly 350,000 clones, about 87% of which are singletons. CDR1 is SEHNR and CDR2 is FQNEAQ in the germline V gene (reference sequence). V was pared by 5 bases and J by 3 bases, with 8 bases of the junction left unmatched. The CDR3 is made up of 17 amino acids. The treatment is: over 15 received Ad26.COV2.S at low or high dose, single or two shots; roughly five received placebo; per-sample allocation not given. Each sample was drawn 63 days after the first injection (of vaccine or placebo). A Boston donor was an adult aged 18-55 years.

Sequenced here: peripheral blood, sampled in a trial of Ad26.COV2.S vaccine versus placebo. The gene calls are TRBV7-9 and TRBJ2-1; 12 bases are shared with TRBD2. This receptor was identified in a person aged 18-60 years who received the Ad26.COV2.S COVID-19 vaccine or a placebo. CDR3 region: CASSIGLAGTGYNEQFF. The CDR3 nucleotides are TGTGCCAGCAGCATTGGACTAGCGGGGACTGGCTACAATGAGCAGTTCTTC.